The T cell receptor beta chain under discussion was sequenced for a study of spatial heterogeneity in lung cancer. At the level of the study: Detected beta-chain sequences consistently exceeded alpha-chain sequences. Study conclusions and caveats: Counts of expanded alpha and beta TCRs within tumors tracked the tumor nonsynonymous mutation count.

V dropped 6 bases and J dropped 3 bases, with 15 bases sitting between them. The CDR3 consists of 15 residues. The germline gives CDR1 MNHEY, CDR2 SVGAGI. Every cDNA TCR molecule received its own unique molecular identifier. TCRdb reanalysed the 5' RACE reads using MiXCR and keeps one entry per CDR3 protein. Among 25,000 to 30,000 distinct CDR3 sequences listed, 7.1% were seen once. Time point: sample taken at primary tumor resection. This clonotype was counted many times. Its antigen is currently unknown. V is TRBV6-5 and J is TRBJ1-5; a weak D match, TRBD1 (5 bases). This sample comprised lung tumor tissue, obtained at surgery. The source is a male donor with early-stage non-small cell lung cancer. The CDR3 loop is CASRSSDSLNQPQHF. The CDR3 DNA follows: TGTGCCAGCAGATCCTCCGACAGTCTCAATCAGCCCCAGCATTTT.